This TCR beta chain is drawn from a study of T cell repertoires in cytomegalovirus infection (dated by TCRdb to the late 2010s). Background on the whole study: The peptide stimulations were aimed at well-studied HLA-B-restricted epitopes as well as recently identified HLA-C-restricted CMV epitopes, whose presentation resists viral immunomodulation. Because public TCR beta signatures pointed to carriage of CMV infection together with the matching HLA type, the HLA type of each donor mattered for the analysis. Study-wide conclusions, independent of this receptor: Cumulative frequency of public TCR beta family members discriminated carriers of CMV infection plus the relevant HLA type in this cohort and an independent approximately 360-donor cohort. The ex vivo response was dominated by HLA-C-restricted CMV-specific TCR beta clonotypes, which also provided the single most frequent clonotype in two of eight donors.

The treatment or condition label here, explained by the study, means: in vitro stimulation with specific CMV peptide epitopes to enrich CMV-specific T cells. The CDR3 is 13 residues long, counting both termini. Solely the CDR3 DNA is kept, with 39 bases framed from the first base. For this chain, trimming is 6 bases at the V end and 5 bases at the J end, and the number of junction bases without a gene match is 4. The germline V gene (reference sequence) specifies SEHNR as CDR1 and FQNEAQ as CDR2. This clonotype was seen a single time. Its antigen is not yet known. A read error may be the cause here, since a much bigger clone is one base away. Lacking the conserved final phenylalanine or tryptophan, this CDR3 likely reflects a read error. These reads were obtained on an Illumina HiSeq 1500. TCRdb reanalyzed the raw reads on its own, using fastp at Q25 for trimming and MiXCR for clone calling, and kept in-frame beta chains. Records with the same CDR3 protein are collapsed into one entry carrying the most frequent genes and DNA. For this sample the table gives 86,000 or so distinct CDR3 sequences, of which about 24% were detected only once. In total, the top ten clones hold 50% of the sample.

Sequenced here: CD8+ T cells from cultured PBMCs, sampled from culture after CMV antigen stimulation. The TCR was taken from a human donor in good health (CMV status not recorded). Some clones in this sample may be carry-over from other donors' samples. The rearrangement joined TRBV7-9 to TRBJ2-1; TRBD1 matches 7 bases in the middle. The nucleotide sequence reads TGTGCCAGCAGGAAGACAGGGAACAATGAGCAGTTCTTG. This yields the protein CASRKTGNNEQFL.